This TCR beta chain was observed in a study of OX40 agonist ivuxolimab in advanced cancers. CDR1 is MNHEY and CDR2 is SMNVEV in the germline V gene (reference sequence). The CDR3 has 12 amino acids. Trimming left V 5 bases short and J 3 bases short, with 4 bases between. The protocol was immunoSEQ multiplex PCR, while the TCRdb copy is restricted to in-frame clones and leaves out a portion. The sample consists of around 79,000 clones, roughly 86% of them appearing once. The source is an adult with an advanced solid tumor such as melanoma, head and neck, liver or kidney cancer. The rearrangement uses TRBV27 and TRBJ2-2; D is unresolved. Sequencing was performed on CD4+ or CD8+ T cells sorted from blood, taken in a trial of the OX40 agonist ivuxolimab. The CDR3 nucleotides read TGTGCCAGCAGTCACGACACCGGGGAGCTGTTTTTT. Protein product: CASSHDTGELFF.